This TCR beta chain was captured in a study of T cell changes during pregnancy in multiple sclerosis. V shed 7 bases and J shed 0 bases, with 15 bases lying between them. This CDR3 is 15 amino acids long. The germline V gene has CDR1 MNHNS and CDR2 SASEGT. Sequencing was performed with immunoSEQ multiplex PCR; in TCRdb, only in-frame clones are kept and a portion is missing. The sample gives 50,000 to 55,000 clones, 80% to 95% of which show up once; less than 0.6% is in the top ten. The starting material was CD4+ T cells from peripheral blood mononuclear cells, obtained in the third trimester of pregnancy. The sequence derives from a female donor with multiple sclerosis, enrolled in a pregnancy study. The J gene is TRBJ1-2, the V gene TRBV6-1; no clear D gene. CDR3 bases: TGTGCCAGCACCCCCACGACAAGTCCTAACTATGGCTACACCTTC. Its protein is CASTPTTSPNYGYTF.